These 28 T cell receptor beta chains came from one sample sequenced in a study of blood T cell repertoires in COVID-19. Repertoires were generated with immunoSEQ multiplex PCR, while TCRdb's copy carries only in-frame clones and drops some. The sample lists 30,000 to 35,000 clones, approximately 86% occurring once. Sequenced material: peripheral blood. These receptors were obtained from a man between 60 and 75 years old with COVID-19, enrolled during active disease.

V usage is TRBV4-1 and J usage is TRBJ2-1; D possibly corresponds to TRBD2 (7 bases). Trimming cost V 0 bases and J 5 bases, with 29 bases left between them. The CDR3 totals 21 residues. Germline assignment: CDR1 MGHRA and CDR2 YSYEKL. The CDR3 DNA reads as TGCGCCAGCAGCCAAGATATGGGGGGGGCAGGTAGGTTGGCGGTCAACAATGAGCAGTTCTTC. This translates into CASSQDMGGAGRLAVNNEQFF.

The rearrangement joins TRBV3-1 (or the pseudogene TRBV3-2) to TRBJ2-6; 8 bases line up with TRBD1. Germline V gene sequence: CDR1 LGHDT, CDR2 YNNKEL (reference sequence). The CDR3 is 19 amino acids. Losses at the gene ends were 2 bases for V and 3 bases for J; bases not matched to a gene: 12. CDR3 sequence: CASSQSLNRGSSGANVLTF. The CDR3 bases are TGTGCCAGCAGCCAATCGCTCAACAGGGGGTCGAGTGGGGCCAACGTCCTGACTTTC.

The chain links TRBV30 to TRBJ2-5; 7 nucleotides match TRBD1. Trimming cost V 1 base and J 2 bases; bases outside gene matches: 4. The CDR3 is 14 amino acids. Per the germline V gene, CDR1 is GTSNPN and CDR2 is SVGIG (reference sequence). The CDR3 reads CAWSAGTVQETQYF. In nucleotides, the CDR3 is TGTGCCTGGAGTGCCGGGACAGTTCAAGAGACCCAGTACTTC. Complete variable domain (other parts from reference TRBV30 and TRBJ2-5): SQTIHQWPATLVQPVGSPLSLECTVEGTSNPNLYWYRQAAGRGLQLLFYSVGIGQISSEVPQNLSASRPQDRQFILSSKKLLLSDSGFYLCAWSAGTVQETQYFGPGTRLLVL.

V usage is TRBV19 and J usage is TRBJ1-5, with D possibly being TRBD1 (5 bases). CDR3 length equals 14 residues. V was cut by 7 bases and J by 3 bases, with 13 bases left in between. CDR1 is LNHDA, CDR2 SQIVND, per germline (reference sequence). CDR3 sequence reads: CASKSDRTNQPQHF. Here the CDR3 DNA reads TGTGCCAGTAAATCCGACAGAACCAATCAGCCCCAGCATTTT.

The chain has TRBV10-2 and TRBJ1-1; TRBD1 might be the D (6 bases). V was pared by 2 bases and J by 0 bases, with 10 bases between. The germline V gene has CDR1 WSHSY and CDR2 SAAADI. This CDR3 region has 15 residues. The CDR3 here is CASSEVGGVNTEAFF. The CDR3 DNA sequence: TGCGCCAGCAGTGAGGTTGGGGGCGTGAACACTGAAGCTTTCTTT.

The V gene is TRBV30, the J gene TRBJ1-2; a weak D match, TRBD1 (6 bases). The CDR3 loop spans 13 amino acids. From germline, CDR1 is GTSNPN and CDR2 SVGIG (reference sequence). Trimming pared 4 bases from V and 2 bases from J, leaving 11 bases between. CDR3 DNA sequence: TGTGCCTGGAAACAGGGAGGGAACTATGGCTACACCTTC. The encoded protein is CAWKQGGNYGYTF. The variable domain in full, with the rest retrieved from reference TRBV30 and TRBJ1-2, is SQTIHQWPATLVQPVGSPLSLECTVEGTSNPNLYWYRQAAGRGLQLLFYSVGIGQISSEVPQNLSASRPQDRQFILSSKKLLLSDSGFYLCAWKQGGNYGYTFGSGTRLTVV.

CDR3 sequence reads: CASRRTSGRVYEQYF. The CDR3 region has the DNA TGTGCCAGCAGGCGAACTAGCGGGAGGGTCTACGAGCAGTACTTC. The J gene is TRBJ2-7, the V gene TRBV28, with 13 bases fitting TRBD2. This CDR3 spans 15 amino acids. V shed 6 bases, J shed 3 bases, and the junction held 5 bases outside the gene matches. The V gene's germline CDR1 is MDHEN and CDR2 SYDVKM. Variable domain in full (rest from reference TRBV28 and TRBJ2-7): DVKVTQSSRYLVKRTGEKVFLECVQDMDHENMFWYRQDPGLGLRLIYFSYDVKMKEKGDIPEGYSVSREKKERFSLILESASTNQTSMYLCASRRTSGRVYEQYFGPGTRLTVT.

J is TRBJ1-5 and V is TRBV19; no reliable D call. CDR1 and CDR2 from the germline V gene are LNHDA and SQIVND (reference sequence). CDR3 length: 15 amino acids. Deletions cut 3 bases from V and 6 bases from J, with 15 bases between. The CDR3 nucleotides are TGTGCCAGTAGTATCATAGGCAGGCTAAGTCAGCCCCAGCATTTT. Its translation: CASSIIGRLSQPQHF.

The chain has TRBV2 and TRBJ2-7, with D possibly being TRBD2 (7 bases). The V end was cut by 11 bases, the J end by 4 bases, with 15 bases between. Per germline, CDR1 SNHLY and CDR2 FYNNEI. This CDR3 spans 12 amino acids. In nucleotides, the CDR3 is TGTGCCGGGGGGGGCGGGAATTACGAGCAGTACTTC. Its translation: CAGGGGNYEQYF.

The V and J genes are TRBV11-2 and TRBJ1-1, with a tentative D call TRBD1 (6 bases). This CDR3 contains 17 residues. From germline, CDR1 is SGHAT and CDR2 FQNNGV. Trimming took off 1 base at V and 3 bases at J, with 18 bases between the two ends. Here the CDR3 reads CASSLGLRGPGDTEAFF. As DNA, the CDR3 is TGTGCCAGCAGCTTAGGGCTAAGGGGCCCAGGGGACACTGAAGCTTTCTTT.

The J gene is TRBJ2-3, the V gene TRBV24-1; 10 bases line up with TRBD2. V was pared by 6 bases and J by 6 bases, with 23 bases of the junction left unmatched. Germline V lookup: CDR1 KGHDR, CDR2 SFDVKD. This CDR3 contains 20 residues. CDR3 coding DNA: TGTGCCACCAGTCTAAATTGGAAACCCGGGACTAGCGAGCGGGGTGATACGCAGTATTTT. Translated, it gives CATSLNWKPGTSERGDTQYF.

The chain employs TRBV6-6 and TRBJ1-2; TRBD1 is a possible D gene (5 bases). Germline lookup yields CDR1 MNHNY and CDR2 SVGAGI (reference sequence). The V end was cut by 5 bases, the J end by 3 bases, with 10 bases between. The CDR3 is made up of 13 amino acids. The CDR3 DNA reads as TGTGCCAGCAGTGGGGGGACCGACTATGGCTACACCTTC. The encoded protein is CASSGGTDYGYTF.

The V and J genes are TRBV5-6 and TRBJ2-7; the match to TRBD2 covers 9 bases. With 4 bases clipped from V and 1 base from J, the junction kept 15 bases outside the gene matches. Germline V gene sequence: CDR1 SGHDT, CDR2 YYEEEE. This CDR3 region has 18 residues. The CDR3 here is CASSLPRLGLAGSYEQYF. CDR3 nucleotides: TGTGCCAGCAGCCTCCCCCGATTAGGTCTAGCGGGATCCTACGAGCAGTACTTC.

The V call is TRBV30, the J call TRBJ1-5; a weak D match, TRBD1 (6 bases). Germline V lookup: CDR1 GTSNPN, CDR2 SVGIG (reference sequence). CDR3 length: 14 residues. V shed 2 bases and J shed 7 bases, with 15 bases lying between them. CDR3 sequence reads: CAWSRDGTGQPQHF. The CDR3 DNA is TGTGCCTGGAGTAGGGACGGTACAGGGCAGCCCCAGCATTTT.

The sample holds one count of this clone. CDR3 nucleotide sequence: TGTGCCATCAGTGCCGACAGGGGTGAAAAACTGTTTTTT. It translates to CAISADRGEKLFF. The gene calls are TRBV10-3 and TRBJ1-4; 8 nucleotides align to TRBD1. V was pared by 4 bases and J by 7 bases, with 2 bases of the junction left unmatched. The CDR3 spans 13 residues. Germline V gene lookup returns CDR1 ENHRY and CDR2 SYGVKD.

The chain employs TRBV28 and TRBJ1-5; D remains ambiguous. CDR3 length: 14 residues. Per the germline V gene, CDR1 is MDHEN and CDR2 is SYDVKM. The V and J ends lost 8 bases and 0 bases respectively, with 11 bases between them. The CDR3, as DNA: TGTGCCAGCGACCAACTATATAGCAATCAGCCCCAGCATTTT. As protein: CASDQLYSNQPQHF.

The table lists this clone with a count of one. J is TRBJ2-3 and V is TRBV6-5; D is ambiguous. CDR3 length: 14 residues. With 5 bases removed from V and 6 bases from J, the gap between germline ends came to 15 bases. Germline values: CDR1 MNHEY, CDR2 SVGAGI. The CDR3 spells CASSQTFASDTQYF. The CDR3 bases are TGTGCCAGCAGTCAAACATTCGCATCCGATACGCAGTATTTT.

The chain carries TRBV11-1 and TRBJ2-7; 9 bases agree with TRBD1. Trimming took 2 bases from V and 2 from J; bases not matched to a gene: 4. Germline loops: CDR1 SGHAT, CDR2 FQDESV (reference sequence). The CDR3 is 15 amino acids. The CDR3 DNA reads TGTGCCAGCAGCTTATGGGGACAGGGTACCTACGAGCAGTACTTC. This gives the protein CASSLWGQGTYEQYF.

The chain joins TRBV5-1 to TRBJ1-3; D is uncertain. Germline loops: CDR1 SGHRS, CDR2 YFSETQ. CDR3 size: 15 residues. Trimming took 0 bases from V and 4 from J, leaving 11 bases between them. The CDR3, as DNA: TGCGCCAGCAGCTTGGCCGCAGAACAGGGAAACACCATATATTTT. Its translation is CASSLAAEQGNTIYF.

The chain has TRBV10-3 and TRBJ1-2; 9 bases are a match to TRBD1. The CDR3 sequence is 13 residues long. CDR1 and CDR2 from the germline V gene are ENHRY and SYGVKD. V was clipped by 5 bases and J by 7 bases; unmatched bases: 5. In DNA, the CDR3 is TGTGCCATCAGTTTCACAGGGGGCTTTGGCTACACCTTC. It specifies CAISFTGGFGYTF.

This chain links TRBV7-2 with TRBJ1-1; tentative D call: TRBD1 (5 bases). V was pared by 2 bases and J by 4 bases, with 14 bases between. CDR1 SGHTA and CDR2 FQGNSA come from the germline V gene. The CDR3 has 15 residues. CDR3 coding DNA: TGTGCCAGCAGCTTACAAGCCCAGGGTGGCACTGAAGCTTTCTTT. It yields the protein CASSLQAQGGTEAFF. Full variable domain (remainder filled in from reference TRBV7-2 and TRBJ1-1): GAGVSQSPSNKVTEKGKDVELRCDPISGHTALYWYRQSLGQGLEFLIYFQGNSAPDKSGLPSDRFSAERTGGSVSTLTIQRTQQEDSAVYLCASSLQAQGGTEAFFGQGTRLTVV.

V usage is TRBV24-1 and J usage is TRBJ1-2; D is undetermined. The germline V gene has CDR1 KGHDR and CDR2 SFDVKD. The CDR3 totals 11 residues. V was clipped by 4 bases and J by 8 bases, with 7 bases between them. The CDR3 coding sequence is TGTGCCACCAGTGACTCAGTCGGCTACACCTTC. Residues: CATSDSVGYTF.

J is TRBJ2-1 and V is TRBV7-2; TRBD1 aligns across 7 bases. With V trimmed by 5 bases and J by 2 bases, 3 bases remained unmatched. This CDR3 is 14 amino acids long. Germline V gene sequence: CDR1 SGHTA, CDR2 FQGNSA. CDR3 loop: CASSRGQTYNEQFF. CDR3 DNA: TGTGCCAGCAGCCGGGGACAGACCTACAATGAGCAGTTCTTC.

The chain employs TRBV4-1 and TRBJ2-1; TRBD2 aligns across 11 bases. From germline, CDR1 is MGHRA and CDR2 YSYEKL. Trimming cost V 4 bases and J 4 bases; bases outside gene matches: 15. The CDR3 consists of 19 residues. The CDR3 DNA reads as TGCGCCAGCAGCCCCAACGGTCTAGCGGGAGGCAGAATTTACAATGAGCAGTTCTTC. Translated, it gives CASSPNGLAGGRIYNEQFF.

In its sample, this clone was seen once. This sequence joins TRBV28 and TRBJ2-3; no firm D call. V lost 4 bases, J lost 11 bases, and 13 bases lay in between. CDR3 size: 12 residues. Germline V CDR1 and CDR2: MDHEN, SYDVKM. In DNA, the CDR3 is TGTGCCAGCAGTTCCACTCCCCTGGTGCAGTATTTT. Amino acid sequence: CASSSTPLVQYF.

The V call is TRBV28, the J call TRBJ2-2, with 7 bases matching TRBD2. The CDR3 is 15 amino acids. With V trimmed by 5 bases and J by 0 bases, 3 bases remained unmatched. Germline V gene sequence: CDR1 MDHEN, CDR2 SYDVKM. The CDR3 region has the DNA TGTGCCAGCAGTACCGGGACTACGAACACCGGGGAGCTGTTTTTT. Amino acids: CASSTGTTNTGELFF.

The chain couples TRBV6-5 to TRBJ1-1; 8 bases are shared with TRBD1. V lost 9 bases, J lost 8 bases, and 11 bases stayed unmatched. This CDR3 has 13 amino acids. CDR1 is MNHEY, CDR2 SVGAGI, per germline. The CDR3 sequence: CASRTGTGAEAFF. The CDR3 nucleotides are TGTGCCAGTCGCACCGGGACAGGAGCAGAAGCTTTCTTT.

The chain couples TRBV5-1 to TRBJ1-3, with a tentative D call TRBD1 (6 bases). Germline V lookup: CDR1 SGHRS, CDR2 YFSETQ. The CDR3 loop spans 15 amino acids. Deletions cut 3 bases from V and 0 bases from J, with 10 bases between. CDR3 nucleotides: TGCGCCAGCAGCTCAACAGGGTCCTCTGGAAACACCATATATTTT. Protein: CASSSTGSSGNTIYF.